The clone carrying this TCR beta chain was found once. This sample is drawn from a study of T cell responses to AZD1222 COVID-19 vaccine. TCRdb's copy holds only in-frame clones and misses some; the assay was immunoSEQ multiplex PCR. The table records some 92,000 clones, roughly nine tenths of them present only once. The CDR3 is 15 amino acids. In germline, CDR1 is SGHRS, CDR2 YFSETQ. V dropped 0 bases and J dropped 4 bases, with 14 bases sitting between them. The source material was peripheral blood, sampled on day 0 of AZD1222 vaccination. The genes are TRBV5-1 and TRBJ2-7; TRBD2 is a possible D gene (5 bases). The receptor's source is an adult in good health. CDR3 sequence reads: CASSLGNGNFYEQYF. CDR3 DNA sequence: TGCGCCAGCAGCTTGGGAAACGGGAATTTTTACGAGCAGTACTTC.